This T cell receptor (beta chain) was captured by sequencing in a study of T-cell reconstitution after alpha-beta-depleted transplantation in children. Germline-derived CDR1 and CDR2 are SEHNR and FQNEAQ (reference sequence). The CDR3 totals 16 residues. The V gene end was trimmed by 7 bases and the J gene end by 6 bases; junction bases not matched to a gene: 13. The table lists this clonotype with many counts. Unique molecular identifiers featured in how the TCRbeta library was prepared. TCRdb analysed the PCR reads with MiXCR anew, one entry per CDR3 protein. The data hold hundreds of thousands of distinct CDR3 sequences, with roughly an eighth observed a single time.

Here the sequenced sample was PBMCs from the stem cell graft donor, taken from the stem cell graft. The TCR sequence derives from a human donor who donated a stem cell graft to a child with combined immunodeficiency. This chain uses TRBV7-9 with TRBJ1-1; 11 nucleotides agree with TRBD1. Here the CDR3 DNA reads TGTGCCAGCACGCTAGTGGGACAGGGGGTCGGCGCTGAAGCTTTCTTT. Translation: CASTLVGQGVGAEAFF.